The subject of this entry is one T cell receptor (beta chain). For a library built for alpha chains, this beta chain is a stray read; little rests on its size. The data originate from a study of spatial heterogeneity in lung cancer. Time point here: sample taken at primary tumor resection. Sequencing of whole RNA from tumor, nontumor lung or frozen PBMC involved no sorting. Germline V lookup: CDR1 SGDLS, CDR2 YYNGEE. J gave up 4 bases and V 3 bases, and 9 bases lay outside the gene matches. The CDR3 runs 17 residues. Individually, TCR cDNA molecules were each labelled with a unique molecular identifier. TCRdb reprocessed the 5' RACE reads via MiXCR and lists one record per CDR3 protein. The data show some 5,000 distinct CDR3 sequences, approximately 33% seen once.

The chain combines TRBV9 with TRBJ2-1; TRBD2 matches at 11 bases. Sample: PBMCs, taken at surgery. This TCR derives from a female donor with early-stage non-small cell lung cancer. CDR3 bases: TGTGCCAGCAGCGCCCGTCCCGGGACTAGCGGATACAATGAGCAGTTCTTC. Translation gives CASSARPGTSGYNEQFF. Full variable domain (remainder filled in from reference TRBV9 and TRBJ2-1): DSGVTQTPKHLITATGQRVTLRCSPRSGDLSVYWYQQSLDQGLQFLIQYYNGEERAKGNILERFSAQQFPDLHSELNLSSLELGDSALYFCASSARPGTSGYNEQFFGPGTRLTVL.